Below are 19 T cell receptor beta chains sequenced from a single sample in a study of T cell changes during pregnancy in multiple sclerosis (dated by TCRdb to about 2019). Library prep was done by the immunoSEQ multiplex PCR assay. TCRdb holds this immuneACCESS table with in-frame rearrangements only. Some clones are missing; in checked studies, unresolved V genes explain under half, and the rest has no known cause. The sample contains 50,000 to 80,000 clones, roughly 91% of them found a single time. In total, the top ten clones hold roughly 5.7% of the sample. The starting material was CD8+ T cells from peripheral blood mononuclear cells, obtained before pregnancy. The receptors originated from a female donor with multiple sclerosis, enrolled in a pregnancy study.

J is TRBJ1-2 and V is TRBV6-1; D perhaps matches TRBD1 (5 bases). The germline V gene has CDR1 MNHNS and CDR2 SASEGT. The CDR3 has 13 residues. V lost 4 bases and J 7 bases, leaving 13 bases between the germline ends. The CDR3 bases are TGTGCCAGCAGTGGCAGGGAAAGGGGTGGCTACACCTTC. Protein product: CASSGRERGGYTF.

This sequence joins TRBV6-1 and TRBJ1-1, with D perhaps TRBD1 (6 bases). The CDR3 runs to 15 residues. Germline-derived CDR1 and CDR2 are MNHNS and SASEGT. The V and J ends lost 7 bases and 5 bases respectively, with 20 bases between them. The CDR3 region is CASNVGRGLETEAFF. The CDR3, as DNA: TGTGCCAGCAATGTAGGCAGGGGATTAGAGACTGAAGCTTTCTTT.

J is TRBJ1-1 and V is TRBV6-6; D not certain. The CDR3 extends over 15 amino acids. Deletions cut 0 bases from V and 3 bases from J, with 11 bases between. CDR1 MNHNY and CDR2 SVGAGI come from the germline V gene (reference sequence). The CDR3 region has the DNA TGTGCCAGCAGTTACTCGATTTCCCAGTACACTGAAGCTTTCTTT. This gives the protein CASSYSISQYTEAFF.

V usage is TRBV4-1 and J usage is TRBJ2-2, with 10 nucleotides matching TRBD2. V lost 1 base, J lost 6 bases, and 14 bases stayed unmatched. The germline V gene has CDR1 MGHRA and CDR2 YSYEKL. The CDR3 is 19 residues long. CDR3 loop: CASSQVVQGVSGGAGELFF. CDR3 nucleotide sequence: TGCGCCAGCAGCCAAGTTGTACAGGGGGTGAGCGGGGGGGCCGGGGAGCTGTTTTTT.

The chain carries TRBV6-1 and TRBJ2-6, with unresolved D. V lost 1 base and J lost 0, with 4 bases in between. The length of the CDR3 is 15 residues. Germline V gives CDR1 MNHNS, CDR2 SASEGT. CDR3 region: CASSEGYSGANVLTF. The CDR3 DNA sequence: TGTGCCAGCAGTGAAGGTTACTCTGGGGCCAACGTCCTGACTTTC.

The chain couples TRBV29-1 to TRBJ1-4; D is ambiguous. Germline V gene data show CDR1 as SQVTM and CDR2 as ANQGSEA. This CDR3 has 13 residues. V was cut by 1 base and J by 2 bases, with 5 bases left in between. This CDR3 reads CSVEGQTNEKLFF. In nucleotides, the CDR3 is TGCAGCGTTGAAGGGCAGACTAATGAAAAACTGTTTTTT.

V and J are TRBV6-5 and TRBJ1-1, with TRBD1 as a possible D gene (6 bases). Germline-derived CDR1 and CDR2 are MNHEY and SVGAGI. CDR3 size: 14 residues. V was clipped by 6 bases and J by 3 bases, with 14 bases between them. CDR3 residues: CASRIQGYDTEAFF. The CDR3 coding sequence is TGTGCCAGCAGGATACAGGGTTATGACACTGAAGCTTTCTTT.

This clone was picked up one time. This chain links TRBV11-3 with TRBJ1-1; the D gene is possibly TRBD1 (5 bases). The germline V gene encodes CDR1 SGHNT and CDR2 YENEEA. The CDR3 extends over 16 amino acids. Trimming cost V 1 base and J 1 base, with 13 bases left between them. CDR3: CASSLGRGSSNTEAFF. The CDR3 coding sequence is TGTGCCAGCAGCTTAGGTAGGGGCAGCTCGAACACTGAAGCTTTCTTT.

This chain connects TRBV5-1 to TRBJ2-4; TRBD1 matches at 9 bases. The CDR3 has 15 residues. V lost 0 bases to trimming and J lost 5 bases; unmatched junction nucleotides: 3. CDR1 and CDR2 from the germline V gene are SGHRS and YFSETQ. The CDR3 coding sequence is TGCGCCAGCAGCTTGGGACAGGGGGGGGAAAACATTCAGTACTTC. Its protein is CASSLGQGGENIQYF.

V usage is TRBV5-5 and J usage is TRBJ1-4; 8 bases line up with TRBD1. V lost 0 bases, J lost 5 bases, and 0 bases stayed unmatched. CDR1 and CDR2 (germline): SGHKS, YYEKEE (reference sequence). CDR3 length equals 14 residues. The CDR3 protein is CASSLDRGNEKLFF. The CDR3 nucleotides read TGTGCCAGCAGCTTGGACAGGGGGAATGAAAAACTGTTTTTT. The variable domain in full, completed from reference TRBV5-5 and TRBJ1-4, reads DAGVTQSPTHLIKTRGQQVTLRCSPISGHKSVSWYQQVLGQGPQFIFQYYEKEERGRGNFPDRFSARQFPNYSSELNVNALLLGDSALYLCASSLDRGNEKLFFGSGTQLSVL.

The CDR3 DNA sequence: TGCGCCAGCAGAGGGGAAGGGGATTACACTGAAGCTTTCTTT. This codes for CASRGEGDYTEAFF. The chain is built from TRBV5-1 and TRBJ1-1, with D perhaps TRBD1 (5 bases). CDR3 length: 14 amino acids. V was pared by 5 bases and J by 3 bases, with 14 bases between. Germline loops: CDR1 SGHRS, CDR2 YFSETQ.

The CDR3, as DNA: TGCGCCAGCAGCTTTCTTAGCGGGGGCTACAATGAGCAGTTCTTC. Encoded protein: CASSFLSGGYNEQFF. This sequence joins TRBV5-1 and TRBJ2-1, with 9 bases matching TRBD2. Germline trimming cut 2 bases from V and 3 bases from J; bases unmatched to any gene: 3. Germline assignment: CDR1 SGHRS and CDR2 YFSETQ. The CDR3 loop spans 15 amino acids.

The genes are TRBV6-1 and TRBJ2-1, with 10 bases matching TRBD1. The junction had 2 bases not matched to a gene; V was cut back by 6 bases and J by 6 bases. This CDR3 has 13 amino acids. Germline CDR1 and CDR2: MNHNS and SASEGT. The CDR3 is CASRDRGSNEQFF. CDR3 nucleotides: TGTGCCAGCAGGGACAGGGGGTCCAATGAGCAGTTCTTC.

V gene TRBV15 combines with J gene TRBJ1-1; D is undetermined. CDR3 length: 12 amino acids. Per the germline V gene, CDR1 is LNHNV and CDR2 is YYDKDF (reference sequence). V was shortened by 4 bases and J by 11 bases, with 14 bases between the two germline ends. The CDR3 bases are TGTGCCACCAGCATGGAGGACTCGATGGCTTTCTTT. Translation: CATSMEDSMAFF.

This clone has a single count. CDR3 bases: TGTGCCAGCAGTGACGGGACAGGTTATGGCTACACCTTC. This gives the protein CASSDGTGYGYTF. The gene calls are TRBV6-4 and TRBJ1-2, with 8 nucleotides matching TRBD1. Germline V gene lookup returns CDR1 MRHNA and CDR2 SNTAGT. This CDR3 has 13 residues. The V segment lost 2 bases and the J segment 5 bases; nucleotides outside the gene matches: 1.

The CDR3 spells CASSLDSGRQKNIQYF. The DNA for the CDR3 is TGTGCCAGCAGCTTAGACAGCGGACGCCAAAAAAACATTCAGTACTTC. The rearrangement joins TRBV7-9 to TRBJ2-4; D is possibly TRBD2 (5 bases). The CDR3 runs 16 residues. The V end was cut by 1 base, the J end by 4 bases, with 14 bases between. Germline CDR1 and CDR2: SEHNR and FQNEAQ (reference sequence).

The chain is built from TRBV25-1 and TRBJ2-2; 8 positions match TRBD1. The CDR3 is 16 amino acids. The trim removed 3 bases at V and 2 bases at J, leaving 5 bases unmatched. CDR1 MGHDK and CDR2 SYGVNS come from the germline V gene. CDR3 coding DNA: TGTGCCAGCAGTGACCGGGACAGGTTCAACACCGGGGAGCTGTTTTTT. It is translated as CASSDRDRFNTGELFF.

The chain couples TRBV9 to TRBJ2-7; 7 nucleotides align to TRBD1. Germline V gives CDR1 SGDLS, CDR2 YYNGEE. This CDR3 spans 15 amino acids. Trimming cost V 4 bases and J 2 bases; bases outside gene matches: 9. CDR3 amino acids: CASSPPGGPPYEQYF. The CDR3 DNA reads TGTGCCAGCAGCCCCCCAGGGGGACCCCCCTACGAGCAGTACTTC.

Only one count was recorded for this clone. The rearrangement uses TRBV7-8 and TRBJ1-5, with D maybe TRBD1 (6 bases). The V gene's germline CDR1 is SGHVS and CDR2 FQNEAQ. V dropped 4 bases and J dropped 0 bases, with 7 bases sitting between them. The length of the CDR3 is 14 residues. The CDR3 reads CASSSGDSNQPQHF. The CDR3 DNA is TGTGCCAGCAGCTCAGGGGATAGCAATCAGCCCCAGCATTTT.